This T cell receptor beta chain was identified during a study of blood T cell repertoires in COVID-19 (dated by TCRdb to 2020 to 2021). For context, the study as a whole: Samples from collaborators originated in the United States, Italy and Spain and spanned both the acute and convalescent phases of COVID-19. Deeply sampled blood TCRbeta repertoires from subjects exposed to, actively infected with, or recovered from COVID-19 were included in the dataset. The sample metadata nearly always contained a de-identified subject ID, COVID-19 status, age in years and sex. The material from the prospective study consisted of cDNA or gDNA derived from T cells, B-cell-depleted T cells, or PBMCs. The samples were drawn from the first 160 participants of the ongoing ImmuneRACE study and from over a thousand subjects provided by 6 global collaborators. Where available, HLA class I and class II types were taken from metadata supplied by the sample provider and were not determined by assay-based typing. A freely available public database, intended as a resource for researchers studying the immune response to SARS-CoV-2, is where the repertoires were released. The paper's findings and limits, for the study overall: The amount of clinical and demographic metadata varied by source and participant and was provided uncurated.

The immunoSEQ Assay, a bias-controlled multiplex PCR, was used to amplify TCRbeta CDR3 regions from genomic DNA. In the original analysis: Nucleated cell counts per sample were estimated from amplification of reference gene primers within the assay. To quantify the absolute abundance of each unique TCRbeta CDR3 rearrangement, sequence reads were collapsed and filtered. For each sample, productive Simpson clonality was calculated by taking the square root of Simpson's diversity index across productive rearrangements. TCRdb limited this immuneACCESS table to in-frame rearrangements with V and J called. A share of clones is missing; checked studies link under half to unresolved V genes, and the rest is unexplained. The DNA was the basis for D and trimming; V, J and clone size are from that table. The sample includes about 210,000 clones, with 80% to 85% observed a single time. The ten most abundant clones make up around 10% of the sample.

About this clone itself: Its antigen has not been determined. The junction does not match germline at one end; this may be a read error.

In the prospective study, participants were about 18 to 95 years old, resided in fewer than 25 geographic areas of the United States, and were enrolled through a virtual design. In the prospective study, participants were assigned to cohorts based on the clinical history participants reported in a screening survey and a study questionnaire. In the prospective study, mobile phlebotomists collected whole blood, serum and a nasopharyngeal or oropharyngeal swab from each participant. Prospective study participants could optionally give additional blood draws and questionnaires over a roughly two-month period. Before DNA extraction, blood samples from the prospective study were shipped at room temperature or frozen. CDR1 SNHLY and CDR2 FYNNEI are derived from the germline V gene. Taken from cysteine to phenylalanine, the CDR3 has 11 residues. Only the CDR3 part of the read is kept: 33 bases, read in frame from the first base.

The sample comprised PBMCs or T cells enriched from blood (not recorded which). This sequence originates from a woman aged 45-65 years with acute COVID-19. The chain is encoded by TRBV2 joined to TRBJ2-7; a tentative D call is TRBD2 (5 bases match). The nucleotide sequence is TGTGCCAGCAGTGAGAATCGGGAACTCGACTTC. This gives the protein CASSENRELDF.